What follows are 22 T cell receptor beta chains derived from one specimen sequenced in a study of cytomegalovirus exposure and HLA in healthy donors (dated by TCRdb to 2015 to 2018). Receptors were amplified or captured by the immunoSEQ multiplex PCR assay. As stored in TCRdb, this immuneACCESS dataset retains in-frame rearrangements with V and J assigned. A fraction of the clones does not appear; measured against another copy, unresolved V genes explain less than half of the discrepancy, and the remainder lacks a known reason. The sample records fewer than 120,000 clones, roughly nine tenths of which are singletons. The top ten clonotypes cover approximately 1.9% of the sample. Sequenced input: PBMCs. Receptor source: a woman aged 18-30 years in good health and CMV-seronegative.

This chain connects TRBV6-1 to TRBJ1-5, with 8 positions matching TRBD1. Germline loops: CDR1 MNHNS, CDR2 SASEGT. CDR3 length: 15 amino acids. V trimming: 6 bases; J trimming: 5 bases; junction bases outside the gene matches: 9. Here the CDR3 reads CASRLTRTGHQPQHF. CDR3 bases: TGTGCCAGCAGACTAACCCGGACAGGGCATCAGCCCCAGCATTTT.

The chain's CDR3 is CASSQFNEQYF. The CDR3 DNA sequence: TGTGCCAGCAGCCAATTCAACGAGCAGTACTTC. The chain joins TRBV14 to TRBJ2-7; D is unresolved. V shed 2 bases and J shed 5 bases, with 4 bases lying between them. Germline values: CDR1 SGHDN, CDR2 FVKESK. The CDR3 loop spans 11 amino acids.

This clone was picked up a small number of times. The chain recombines TRBV5-1 with TRBJ2-7; TRBD2 aligns across 8 bases. With 0 bases clipped from V and 3 bases from J, the junction kept 14 bases outside the gene matches. This CDR3 spans 18 amino acids. In germline, CDR1 is SGHRS, CDR2 YFSETQ. CDR3 nucleotide sequence: TGCGCCAGCAGCTTGGCCCCACTGAGCGGGGGAGCATTCTACGAGCAGTACTTC. Encoded protein: CASSLAPLSGGAFYEQYF.

This clone has only one observation. V usage is TRBV21-1 and J usage is TRBJ2-2; the table's TRBD1 call for D was not verified on the DNA. TRBV21-1 represents a pseudogene. CDR3 length equals 16 residues. This chain's CDR3 is CASSSDRQANTGELFF. CDR3 bases: TGTGCCAGCAGCTCGGACAGACAAGCGAACACCGGGGAGCTGTTTTTT.

The chain uses TRBV5-6 and TRBJ2-1; TRBD2 aligns across 14 bases. The CDR3 is 17 residues long. Germline V gives CDR1 SGHDT, CDR2 YYEEEE. Unmatched junction bases numbered 7, after V lost 4 bases and J lost 4 bases. The CDR3 region is CASSPRRTSGRYNEQFF. The CDR3 region has the DNA TGTGCCAGCAGCCCGCGTCGGACTAGCGGGAGGTACAATGAGCAGTTCTTC.

This clone has only a few counts. This chain joins TRBV13 and TRBJ1-1; D is unresolved. This CDR3 contains 12 residues. V lost 2 bases and J lost 7, with 8 bases in between. Germline CDR1 PRHDT, CDR2 FYEKMQ (reference sequence). The CDR3 sequence: CASSLSRSEAFF. CDR3 nucleotides: TGTGCCAGCAGCTTAAGCCGGAGTGAAGCTTTCTTT.

This clone was observed once. The chain has TRBV27 and TRBJ1-1; no reliable D call. Trimming shortened V by 6 bases and J by 1 base, and 12 bases separated the two germline ends. The V gene's germline CDR1 is MNHEY and CDR2 SMNVEV (reference sequence). This CDR3 is 14 amino acids long. CDR3 DNA sequence: TGTGCCAGCAGAAACCCCAGGAAGAACACTGAAGCTTTCTTT. It translates to CASRNPRKNTEAFF.

The gene calls are TRBV27 and TRBJ2-3; 9 bases agree with TRBD2. Germline CDR1 and CDR2: MNHEY and SMNVEV (reference sequence). CDR3 size: 17 residues. J lost 0 bases, V lost 4 bases, and 8 bases had no gene match. The CDR3 protein is CASSSYLAGDSTDTQYF. CDR3 sequence (DNA): TGTGCCAGCAGTTCCTACTTAGCGGGGGACAGCACAGATACGCAGTATTTT.

The chain carries TRBV5-1 and TRBJ2-3; TRBD2 agrees at 14 bases. With V trimmed by 3 bases and J by 0 bases, 9 bases remained unmatched. The CDR3 runs 19 residues. Germline V CDR1 and CDR2: SGHRS, YFSETQ. The CDR3 nucleotides are TGCGCCAGCAGCTCCCCGGGACTAGCGGGGGCCGAGAGCACAGATACGCAGTATTTT. As protein: CASSSPGLAGAESTDTQYF.

DNA for the CDR3: TGTGCCAGCAGCAGGGGGTCGGGGACTAGCGTCACAGATACGCAGTATTTT. It yields the protein CASSRGSGTSVTDTQYF. The J gene is TRBJ2-3, the V gene TRBV4-2, with 10 nucleotides matching TRBD2. V lost 5 bases to trimming and J lost 2 bases; unmatched junction nucleotides: 10. The CDR3 has 17 amino acids. The germline V gene has CDR1 LGHNA and CDR2 YNFKEQ.

This clone occurred a few times. V and J are TRBV19 and TRBJ2-5; 7 positions match TRBD1. CDR3 length equals 13 residues. The junction had 4 bases not matched to a gene; V was cut back by 7 bases and J by 2 bases. Germline CDR1 is LNHDA and CDR2 is SQIVND (reference sequence). CDR3 bases: TGTGCCAGTACCCTGACAGGGCAAGAGACCCAGTACTTC. Encoded protein: CASTLTGQETQYF.

This clone was counted between two and nine times. The chain couples TRBV7-2 to TRBJ2-7, with TRBD1 matching 12 bases. Germline values: CDR1 SGHTA, CDR2 FQGNSA. Trimming at V came to 6 bases and at J to 5 bases, leaving 5 bases not matched to a gene. The CDR3 has 14 amino acids. Here the CDR3 DNA reads TGTGCCAGCAGGCCGGGACAGGGGGCGAACGAGCAGTACTTC. Protein: CASRPGQGANEQYF.

The CDR3 reads CASSHNRGIQETQYF. Here the CDR3 DNA reads TGCGCCAGCAGCCACAACCGGGGGATCCAAGAGACCCAGTACTTC. This sequence joins TRBV4-3 and TRBJ2-5; the D gene is possibly TRBD2 (6 bases). V gave up 3 bases and J gave up 1 base, with 12 bases separating them. Looked up from germline, CDR1 is LGHNA and CDR2 is YSLEER. This CDR3 is built from 15 residues.

This chain links TRBV27 with TRBJ2-7; 8 nucleotides line up with TRBD2. V lost 3 bases, J lost 4 bases, and 11 bases stayed unmatched. This CDR3 region has 16 residues. Germline CDR1 reads MNHEY; CDR2 reads SMNVEV (reference sequence). The CDR3, as DNA: TGTGCCAGCAGTTTCCTCGGGGGGGTTGGGCTTTACGAGCAGTACTTC. It translates to CASSFLGGVGLYEQYF.

J is TRBJ2-5 and V is TRBV7-2; 8 nucleotides align to TRBD1. Germline V CDR1 and CDR2: SGHTA, FQGNSA. Germline trimming cut 5 bases from V and 8 bases from J; bases unmatched to any gene: 7. CDR3 length equals 13 residues. CDR3 nucleotides: TGTGCCAGCAGCCTTAGTGCAGGGGGCACCCAGTACTTC. This codes for CASSLSAGGTQYF.

The chain combines TRBV6-5 with TRBJ1-2; 7 nucleotides agree with TRBD1. V was pared by 7 bases and J by 8 bases, with 16 bases of the junction left unmatched. CDR1 and CDR2 from the germline V gene are MNHEY and SVGAGI. This CDR3 is 15 amino acids long. CDR3 DNA: TGTGCCAGCACCGGCAGGGGGTTAAACGGTGGGGGCTACACCTTC. The encoded protein is CASTGRGLNGGGYTF.

V and J are TRBV12-1 and TRBJ1-2. TRBV12-1 is an annotated pseudogene. This CDR3 spans 9 amino acids. In DNA, the CDR3 is TGTGCCAGCCGGGATGGCTACACCTTC. This translates into CASRDGYTF.

The V and J genes are TRBV28 and TRBJ1-5; possibly TRBD1 for D (6 bases). The germline gives CDR1 MDHEN, CDR2 SYDVKM. This CDR3 contains 16 residues. Trimming removed 2 bases at V and 2 bases at J, with 13 bases between. The CDR3 here is CASSLLRGGGNQPQHF. The CDR3 nucleotides read TGTGCCAGCAGTTTACTAAGGGGGGGTGGCAATCAGCCCCAGCATTTT.

The gene calls are TRBV28 and TRBJ2-2; D not resolved. Germline CDR1 is MDHEN and CDR2 is SYDVKM. This CDR3 spans 16 amino acids. Trimming took 1 base from V and 0 from J, leaving 9 bases between them. CDR3 sequence (DNA): TGTGCCAGCAGTTTATCAGGTTATCCGAACACCGGGGAGCTGTTTTTT. This translates into CASSLSGYPNTGELFF. The entire variable domain, with the rest obtained from reference TRBV28 and TRBJ2-2, is as follows: DVKVTQSSRYLVKRTGEKVFLECVQDMDHENMFWYRQDPGLGLRLIYFSYDVKMKEKGDIPEGYSVSREKKERFSLILESASTNQTSMYLCASSLSGYPNTGELFFGEGSRLTVL.

This sequence joins TRBV4-3 and TRBJ2-7; D may be TRBD2 (6 bases). The CDR3 is 16 amino acids. Germline CDR1 and CDR2: LGHNA and YSLEER. Trimming removed 1 base from V and 2 bases from J, with 15 bases in between. Here the CDR3 DNA reads TGCGCCAGCAGCCAAGGACGCGGGACTGGAGCCTACGAGCAGTACTTC. Protein product: CASSQGRGTGAYEQYF.

This clone has just one count. V gene TRBV6-5 combines with J gene TRBJ2-5, with 7 bases matching TRBD2. CDR3 length equals 15 residues. The V and J ends lost 6 bases and 4 bases, in that order; junction bases with no gene match: 11. Germline V lookup: CDR1 MNHEY, CDR2 SVGAGI. DNA of the CDR3: TGTGCCAGCAGCTACGTGGCGGGAGTGGGAGAGACCCAGTACTTC. This translates into CASSYVAGVGETQYF.

The genes are TRBV28 and TRBJ2-3, with TRBD2 identical over 13 bases. The germline V gene encodes CDR1 MDHEN and CDR2 SYDVKM. The CDR3 is made up of 17 amino acids. V shed 3 bases, J shed 5 bases, and the junction held 8 bases outside the gene matches. This CDR3 reads CASSFTGLAGVIDTQYF. The CDR3 nucleotides read TGTGCCAGCAGTTTCACCGGACTAGCGGGAGTGATAGATACGCAGTATTTT.